Listed here are 22 T cell receptor beta chains from one sample, sequenced in a study of a mutant IDH1 vaccine in newly diagnosed glioma. No antigen has been assigned to these receptors. Sequencing was performed with immunoSEQ multiplex PCR; in TCRdb, only in-frame clones are kept and a portion is missing. The data show about 31,000 clones, approximately 90% seen once. This sample's time point: week 47, end of study. Doses comprised 300 ug of mutant IDH1 20-mer peptide each, plus topical imiquimod. Sequencing was performed on PBMCs, taken from a glioma patient whose treatment included an IDH1 peptide vaccine. These receptors were taken from a woman aged 35 to 49 with glioma.

The rearrangement links TRBV13 to TRBJ2-4; TRBD2 might be the D (6 bases). The ends were cut back, 5 bases at V and 7 bases at J, with 18 bases in the middle. Germline V gene sequence: CDR1 PRHDT, CDR2 FYEKMQ (reference sequence). The CDR3 totals 15 residues. In nucleotides, the CDR3 is TGTGCCAGCAGCCCGGGGGTTGGGGGAGTTAACATTCAGTACTTC. Amino acids: CASSPGVGGVNIQYF.

The V gene is TRBV5-1, the J gene TRBJ1-3, with D possibly TRBD1 on 5 matching bases. The CDR3 consists of 15 residues. Between the trimmed V and J ends, which lost 0 bases and 4 bases, there was a span of 11 bases. Germline lookup yields CDR1 SGHRS and CDR2 YFSETQ. CDR3 coding DNA: TGCGCCAGCAGCTTGGATGGGGGGTTCGGAAACACCATATATTTT. Translated: CASSLDGGFGNTIYF.

As for this clone: This sample includes further DNA sequences coding for the same CDR3. This chain uses TRBV5-1 with TRBJ2-7; maybe TRBD2 (5 bases). V dropped 0 bases and J dropped 1 base, with 11 bases sitting between them. The CDR3 is 15 residues long. Germline-derived CDR1 and CDR2 are SGHRS and YFSETQ. This CDR3 is CASSLDLRASYEQYF. CDR3 nucleotides: TGCGCCAGCAGCTTGGATTTGCGGGCGTCCTACGAGCAGTACTTC.

The genes are TRBV4-2 and TRBJ2-7; 9 bases align to TRBD2. The V segment lost 1 base and the J segment 3 bases; nucleotides outside the gene matches: 16. Germline CDR1 LGHNA, CDR2 YNFKEQ. The CDR3 contains 19 residues. The chain's CDR3 is CASSQAYSGTSIGLYEQYF. CDR3 nucleotide sequence: TGTGCCAGCAGCCAAGCCTACTCCGGGACTAGCATAGGGCTCTACGAGCAGTACTTC.

This clone was recorded only once. The chain carries TRBV2 and TRBJ2-1; 7 positions match TRBD1. Germline V lookup: CDR1 SNHLY, CDR2 FYNNEI. The CDR3 consists of 15 residues. V dropped 6 bases and J dropped 2; count of bases not matched to a gene: 7. For the CDR3, the DNA is TGTGCCAGCAGAGAAACAGGGGCCCCCTACAATGAGCAGTTCTTC. Protein: CASRETGAPYNEQFF.

The chain is built from TRBV29-1 and TRBJ2-6; D is uncertain. CDR1 is SQVTM and CDR2 is ANQGSEA in the germline V gene. V was clipped by 6 bases and J by 4 bases, with 10 bases between them. This CDR3 spans 13 amino acids. The CDR3 region has the DNA TGCAGCGTGGAGTTACGGGGGGCCAACGTCCTGACTTTC. Protein sequence: CSVELRGANVLTF. Full variable domain (rest looked up from reference TRBV29-1 and TRBJ2-6): SAVISQKPSRDICQRGTSLTIQCQVDSQVTMMFWYRQQPGQSLTLIATANQGSEATYESGFVIDKFPISRPNLTFSTLTVSNMSPEDSSIYLCSVELRGANVLTFGAGSRLTVL.

The chain links TRBV10-2 to TRBJ2-7, with no clear D. Trimming took off 0 bases at V and 4 bases at J, with 7 bases between the two ends. Germline CDR1 is WSHSY and CDR2 is SAAADI. The CDR3 contains 13 residues. CDR3 bases: TGCGCCAGCAGTGAGTCGACGGTATACGAGCAGTACTTC. The encoded protein is CASSESTVYEQYF.

This chain links TRBV6-5 with TRBJ2-7, with TRBD1 identical over 10 bases. CDR3 length equals 15 residues. J gave up 8 bases and V 6 bases, and 13 bases lay outside the gene matches. The germline V gene has CDR1 MNHEY and CDR2 SVGAGI. Here the CDR3 DNA reads TGTGCCAGCAGGGATCCGGGACAGGGGCGTGGTAAGCAGTACTTC. This codes for CASRDPGQGRGKQYF.

This sequence joins TRBV5-5 and TRBJ2-5; no firm D call. Trimming pared 7 bases from V and 5 bases from J, leaving 9 bases between. In germline, CDR1 is SGHKS, CDR2 YYEKEE (reference sequence). The CDR3 totals 11 residues. CDR3 sequence: CASPPTETQYF. In nucleotides, the CDR3 is TGTGCCAGCCCCCCTACTGAGACCCAGTACTTC.

The chain couples TRBV6-1 to TRBJ2-7; D perhaps matches TRBD1 (5 bases). Germline CDR1 reads MNHNS; CDR2 reads SASEGT. The CDR3 contains 15 residues. V was clipped by 3 bases and J by 6 bases, with 18 bases between them. CDR3 protein: CASSEIRGTGREQYF. CDR3 bases: TGTGCCAGCAGTGAGATTCGAGGCACAGGCCGCGAGCAGTACTTC.

The V call is TRBV7-2, the J call TRBJ1-1; D unresolved. Germline CDR1 reads SGHTA; CDR2 reads FQGNSA. The CDR3 contains 14 residues. Trimming removed 5 bases from V and 1 base from J, with 11 bases in between. The CDR3 loop reads CASSRVTGNTEAFF. The CDR3 region has the DNA TGTGCCAGCAGCCGAGTCACGGGGAACACTGAAGCTTTCTTT.

This sequence joins TRBV7-6 and TRBJ2-6; TRBD1 matches 8 bases. CDR3 size: 16 residues. Trimming removed 6 bases from V and 4 bases from J; junction bases left unmatched: 8. Germline V lookup: CDR1 SGHVS, CDR2 FNYEAQ. The CDR3 reads CASSPQGAGGANVLTF. In DNA form, the CDR3 reads TGTGCCAGCAGTCCTCAGGGGGCAGGAGGGGCCAACGTCCTGACTTTC.

The J gene is TRBJ2-1, the V gene TRBV14; D ambiguous. Trimming took off 4 bases at V and 10 bases at J, with 23 bases between the two ends. Germline V lookup: CDR1 SGHDN, CDR2 FVKESK. CDR3 size: 16 residues. The CDR3: CASSPDPYGSLGEQFF. The CDR3, as DNA: TGTGCCAGCAGCCCCGATCCTTATGGCAGTCTCGGGGAGCAGTTCTTC.

The chain links TRBV7-9 to TRBJ2-5; D ambiguous. Trimming took 3 bases from V and 4 from J, leaving 18 bases between them. Germline loops: CDR1 SEHNR, CDR2 FQNEAQ (reference sequence). This CDR3 spans 16 amino acids. The CDR3 here is CASSFFPGASPETQYF. The CDR3 DNA reads as TGTGCCAGCAGCTTTTTTCCAGGAGCAAGCCCAGAGACCCAGTACTTC.

The V and J genes are TRBV29-1 and TRBJ2-7; D uncertain. With 4 bases removed from V and 2 bases from J, the gap between germline ends came to 12 bases. This CDR3 is built from 13 residues. CDR1 is SQVTM and CDR2 is ANQGSEA in the germline V gene. CDR3: CSVVRRQPYEQYF. Here the CDR3 DNA reads TGCAGCGTTGTTAGGAGACAACCCTACGAGCAGTACTTC.

The gene calls are TRBV4-1 and TRBJ2-7; 10 positions match TRBD2. Germline V gene sequence: CDR1 MGHRA, CDR2 YSYEKL. This CDR3 contains 15 residues. V shed 1 base and J 3 bases; nucleotides not matched to a gene: 3. In DNA, the CDR3 is TGCGCCAGCAGCCAAGGAAGCGGGGGGGGCTACGAGCAGTACTTC. Its protein product is CASSQGSGGGYEQYF.

This chain links TRBV28 with TRBJ2-7, with TRBD2 matching over 8 bases. The CDR3 is made up of 15 amino acids. Germline loops: CDR1 MDHEN, CDR2 SYDVKM. The V gene end was trimmed by 2 bases and the J gene end by 3 bases; junction bases not matched to a gene: 6. The DNA of the CDR3 is TGTGCCAGCAGTTTACCGGGACTAGTGATCTACGAGCAGTACTTC. Translated, it gives CASSLPGLVIYEQYF. The full variable domain, with the rest looked up from reference TRBV28 and TRBJ2-7, is DVKVTQSSRYLVKRTGEKVFLECVQDMDHENMFWYRQDPGLGLRLIYFSYDVKMKEKGDIPEGYSVSREKKERFSLILESASTNQTSMYLCASSLPGLVIYEQYFGPGTRLTVT.

CDR3 sequence: CASSDEDSPYEQYF. The CDR3 coding sequence is TGCGCCAGCAGTGACGAAGACAGTCCCTACGAGCAGTACTTC. The genes are TRBV10-1 and TRBJ2-7, with a possible D match to TRBD1 (5 bases). Per the germline V gene, CDR1 is WNHNN and CDR2 is SYGVQD (reference sequence). Trimming left V 3 bases short and J 2 bases short, with 11 bases between. The CDR3 consists of 14 residues.

This clone has only one observation. The V and J genes are TRBV29-1 and TRBJ2-2; D not certain. The CDR3 contains 13 residues. Trimming stripped 5 bases from V and 6 bases from J, with 13 bases between. Germline assignment: CDR1 SQVTM and CDR2 ANQGSEA. DNA for the CDR3: TGCAGCGTTCGTGCAGTTGTCCCCGGGGAGCTGTTTTTT. Its protein product is CSVRAVVPGELFF.

The chain combines TRBV2 with TRBJ2-2; 11 bases are a match to TRBD2. Germline-derived CDR1 and CDR2 are SNHLY and FYNNEI. The CDR3 sequence is 16 residues long. V trimming: 5 bases; J trimming: 6 bases; junction bases outside the gene matches: 8. CDR3 DNA sequence: TGTGCCAGCAGTCGATTTAGCGGGAGGGCCCCCGGGGAGCTGTTTTTT. Its translation is CASSRFSGRAPGELFF. Variable domain in full (rest from reference TRBV2 and TRBJ2-2): EPEVTQTPSHQVTQMGQEVILRCVPISNHLYFYWYRQILGQKVEFLVSFYNNEISEKSEIFDDQFSVERPDGSNFTLKIRSTKLEDSAMYFCASSRFSGRAPGELFFGEGSRLTVL.

This clone was detected once. The genes are TRBV4-3 and TRBJ2-3; TRBD2 is a possible D gene (7 bases). Germline V lookup: CDR1 LGHNA, CDR2 YSLEER. This CDR3 is built from 17 residues. The V gene lost 0 bases and the J gene lost 6 bases, with 19 bases spanning the gap. This CDR3 is CASSQESWGGPGDTQYF. CDR3 sequence (DNA): TGCGCCAGCAGCCAAGAAAGTTGGGGGGGCCCGGGGGATACGCAGTATTTT.

The chain uses TRBV18 and TRBJ2-2; 7 positions match TRBD1. Germline lookup yields CDR1 KGHSH and CDR2 LQKENI. J was trimmed by 6 bases and V by 4 bases; bases with no gene match: 8. This CDR3 region has 15 residues. The CDR3 here is CASSQTGNFAGELFF. The CDR3 nucleotides are TGTGCCAGCTCACAGACAGGGAACTTCGCCGGGGAGCTGTTTTTT.